These 28 T cell receptor beta chains were sequenced from one sample in a study of blood T cell repertoires in COVID-19. Sequenced by immunoSEQ multiplex PCR; TCRdb stores in-frame clones only, minus some. The repertoire includes about 150,000 clones, approximately 90% of them detected once, and about 5.3% sits in the top ten. The source material was peripheral blood. These receptors were collected from a man aged 18-30 years with COVID-19, enrolled during active disease.

This chain joins TRBV28 and TRBJ1-1; D uncertain. V was shortened by 4 bases and J by 3 bases, with 9 bases between the two germline ends. CDR1 and CDR2 from the germline V gene are MDHEN and SYDVKM. The CDR3 loop spans 13 amino acids. The CDR3 DNA reads as TGTGCCAGCAGTTATGCGGGGTACACTGAAGCTTTCTTT. Protein product: CASSYAGYTEAFF.

This clone appeared a single time. CDR3: CASGAEQGARELFF. CDR3 sequence (DNA): TGTGCCAGCGGGGCCGAACAGGGGGCGCGGGAGCTGTTTTTT. The chain uses TRBV28 and TRBJ2-2; 9 nucleotides line up with TRBD1. Germline V gene lookup returns CDR1 MDHEN and CDR2 SYDVKM. The length of the CDR3 is 14 residues. J gave up 9 bases and V 8 bases, and 10 bases lay outside the gene matches.

V and J are TRBV5-6 and TRBJ2-1; 9 bases line up with TRBD2. Germline V lookup: CDR1 SGHDT, CDR2 YYEEEE. This CDR3 contains 13 residues. V dropped 5 bases and J dropped 8; count of bases not matched to a gene: 5. The CDR3 here is CASSSGTSYEQFF. The DNA of the CDR3 is TGTGCCAGCAGTTCCGGGACTAGCTATGAGCAGTTCTTC.

This clone turned up a few times. This sequence joins TRBV24-1 and TRBJ1-5; D call uncertain. The CDR3 runs to 15 residues. Per germline, CDR1 KGHDR and CDR2 SFDVKD. Trimming left V 4 bases short and J 0 bases short, with 9 bases between. The CDR3 DNA reads as TGTGCCACCAGTGAAGCCTCAACTAGCAATCAGCCCCAGCATTTT. The encoded protein is CATSEASTSNQPQHF.

The CDR3 DNA follows: TGTGCCAGCAGACCCACTTGGGACAGGGACTACGAGCAGTACTTC. It encodes CASRPTWDRDYEQYF. This chain connects TRBV2 to TRBJ2-7, with 9 nucleotides matching TRBD1. Germline V CDR1 and CDR2: SNHLY, FYNNEI. The CDR3 totals 15 residues. The junction had 9 bases not matched to a gene; V was cut back by 6 bases and J by 3 bases.

This chain links TRBV19 with TRBJ2-2, with D possibly being TRBD2 (6 bases). CDR1 is LNHDA and CDR2 is SQIVND in the germline V gene (reference sequence). The CDR3 runs to 15 residues. Between the trimmed V and J ends, which lost 4 bases and 5 bases, there was a span of 14 bases. The CDR3 sequence is CASSKQRAGTGELFF. The CDR3 DNA reads TGTGCCAGTAGTAAACAGCGGGCGGGGACCGGGGAGCTGTTTTTT.

The CDR3 is CASGYRARGANVLTF. The CDR3, as DNA: TGTGCCAGCGGATACAGGGCGAGAGGGGCCAACGTCCTGACTTTC. The J gene is TRBJ2-6, the V gene TRBV7-9, with a weak D call TRBD1 (6 bases). This CDR3 is built from 15 residues. Germline loops: CDR1 SEHNR, CDR2 FQNEAQ (reference sequence). The V gene lost 8 bases and the J gene lost 4 bases, with 15 bases spanning the gap.

The chain uses TRBV7-8 and TRBJ1-5, with TRBD1 as a possible D gene (5 bases). Germline loops: CDR1 SGHVS, CDR2 FQNEAQ. The CDR3 spans 17 residues. V lost 5 bases and J lost 0, with 17 bases in between. This chain's CDR3 is CASSTGGGFYSNQPQHF. The DNA of the CDR3 is TGTGCCAGCAGCACCGGGGGGGGGTTCTATAGCAATCAGCCCCAGCATTTT.

This clone occurred once. The genes are TRBV30 and TRBJ1-3, with D unresolved. There are 15 residues in the CDR3. Trimming pared 2 bases from V and 4 bases from J, leaving 15 bases between. Germline loops: CDR1 GTSNPN, CDR2 SVGIG (reference sequence). The CDR3 sequence is CAWSKRGQAGNTIYF. The CDR3 region has the DNA TGTGCCTGGAGTAAACGGGGTCAGGCGGGAAACACCATATATTTT.

The chain combines TRBV11-3 with TRBJ2-5, with 9 nucleotides matching TRBD1. This CDR3 is built from 15 residues. Germline lookup yields CDR1 SGHNT and CDR2 YENEEA. V lost 4 bases to trimming and J lost 5 bases; unmatched junction nucleotides: 8. CDR3 coding DNA: TGTGCCAGCAGCTCCGGGACAGGGAGGATCGAGACCCAGTACTTC. It specifies CASSSGTGRIETQYF.

The CDR3 reads CASSRDSPTSEQFF. DNA for the CDR3: TGTGCCAGCAGTAGGGACTCTCCAACTAGTGAGCAGTTCTTC. The chain links TRBV6-5 to TRBJ2-1; tentatively, D is TRBD2 (6 bases). Between the trimmed V and J ends, which lost 5 bases and 9 bases, there was a span of 17 bases. The CDR3 consists of 14 residues. From germline, CDR1 is MNHEY and CDR2 SVGAGI.

The rearrangement uses TRBV12-3 or TRBV12-4 and TRBJ2-7; D is unresolved. This CDR3 comprises 11 residues. V lost 6 bases, J lost 6 bases, and 9 bases lay in between. The CDR3 sequence: CASRASVEQYF. For the CDR3, the DNA is TGTGCCAGCAGGGCCAGTGTCGAGCAGTACTTC.

V is TRBV5-6 and J is TRBJ2-7; D gene uncertain. V lost 4 bases to trimming and J lost 4 bases, with 6 bases between them. CDR3 length equals 11 residues. The V gene's germline CDR1 is SGHDT and CDR2 YYEEEE. The chain's CDR3 is CASSGVYEQYF. The CDR3 bases are TGTGCCAGCAGCGGAGTTTACGAGCAGTACTTC.

This rearrangement joins TRBV10-3 to TRBJ2-1; TRBD2 matches at 13 bases. The CDR3 sequence is 14 residues long. The germline V gene has CDR1 ENHRY and CDR2 SYGVKD. Trimming took 7 bases from V and 8 from J; bases not matched to a gene: 5. The CDR3 coding sequence is TGTGCCATCAAAGGACTAGCGGGAGAGGATGAGCAGTTCTTC. The encoded protein is CAIKGLAGEDEQFF.

The chain joins TRBV2 to TRBJ2-1, with D possibly matching TRBD2 (8 bases). CDR3 size: 14 residues. CDR1 SNHLY and CDR2 FYNNEI come from the germline V gene. Trimming stripped 10 bases from V and 6 bases from J, with 19 bases between. CDR3 in DNA: TGTGCCATTCCAGGGGGACTAGTGGCCAATGAGCAGTTCTTC. Its protein is CAIPGGLVANEQFF.

The chain has TRBV7-2 and TRBJ2-7; 7 bases map to TRBD1. Unmatched junction bases numbered 9, after V lost 5 bases and J lost 2 bases. The CDR3 covers 15 residues. Germline loops: CDR1 SGHTA, CDR2 FQGNSA. As DNA, the CDR3 is TGTGCCAGCAGCCAAGCGGCGACAGGGCCCTACGAGCAGTACTTC. Residues: CASSQAATGPYEQYF.

The V call is TRBV6-6, the J call TRBJ1-6; D remains ambiguous. This CDR3 has 11 residues. Germline assignment: CDR1 MNHNY and CDR2 SVGAGI (reference sequence). The V end was cut by 7 bases, the J end by 13 bases, with 11 bases between. The CDR3 protein is CASTHSRPLHF. DNA of the CDR3: TGTGCCAGCACCCACAGCAGGCCCCTCCACTTT.

The chain couples TRBV11-2 to TRBJ2-1; tentatively, D is TRBD1 (6 bases). Germline CDR1 is SGHAT and CDR2 is FQNNGV. V dropped 5 bases and J dropped 0 bases, with 14 bases sitting between them. This CDR3 has 16 amino acids. The CDR3 sequence is CASSPGQGSSYNEQFF. The CDR3 DNA sequence: TGTGCCAGCAGCCCCGGGCAGGGGAGCTCCTACAATGAGCAGTTCTTC.

The rearrangement links TRBV30 to TRBJ2-7; D possibly corresponds to TRBD2 (6 bases). CDR3 length: 12 residues. CDR1 is GTSNPN and CDR2 is SVGIG in the germline V gene (reference sequence). Trimming removed 8 bases from V and 3 bases from J, with 14 bases in between. In DNA form, the CDR3 reads TGTGCCGCAGGAGGGGTGGGCTACGAGCAGTACTTC. This gives the protein CAAGGVGYEQYF.

The chain carries TRBV28 and TRBJ1-2; 8 bases align to TRBD1. The CDR3 contains 15 residues. V dropped 6 bases and J dropped 4; count of bases not matched to a gene: 10. Looked up from germline, CDR1 is MDHEN and CDR2 is SYDVKM. The CDR3 nucleotides are TGTGCCAGCAGGCCCGGGACAGGTAACAGCTATGGCTACACCTTC. This translates into CASRPGTGNSYGYTF.

This clone came up a few times. The chain uses TRBV11-3 and TRBJ2-3; TRBD2 matches at 7 bases. With 4 bases clipped from V and 2 bases from J, the junction kept 6 bases outside the gene matches. Germline CDR1 and CDR2: SGHNT and YENEEA. The CDR3 has 15 residues. CDR3 amino acids: CASSYRSGVTDTQYF. CDR3 sequence (DNA): TGTGCCAGCAGCTACCGGAGCGGGGTCACAGATACGCAGTATTTT. The variable domain in full, with the rest retrieved from reference TRBV11-3 and TRBJ2-3, is EAGVVQSPRYKIIEKKQPVAFWCNPISGHNTLYWYLQNLGQGPELLIRYENEEAVDDSQLPKDRFSAERLKGVDSTLKIQPAELGDSAVYLCASSYRSGVTDTQYFGPGTRLTVL.

This sequence joins TRBV3-1 (or the pseudogene TRBV3-2) and TRBJ2-7, with a tentative D call TRBD1 (5 bases). The CDR3 is 13 amino acids. V shed 4 bases and J shed 3 bases, with 10 bases lying between them. Germline CDR1 LGHDT, CDR2 YNNKEL (reference sequence). The CDR3 coding sequence is TGTGCCAGCAGCCCAGAGGACAACTACGAGCAGTACTTC. Translation gives CASSPEDNYEQYF.

This rearrangement joins TRBV5-4 to TRBJ1-2; 7 bases match TRBD1. This CDR3 is 16 amino acids long. Looked up from germline, CDR1 is SGHNT and CDR2 is YYREEE (reference sequence). The junction had 7 bases not matched to a gene; V was cut back by 0 bases and J by 2 bases. The CDR3 spells CASSLAAEGANYGYTF. The CDR3 nucleotides read TGTGCCAGCAGCTTGGCCGCGGAGGGGGCGAACTATGGCTACACCTTC.

The rearrangement uses TRBV6-5 and TRBJ2-1, with D possibly being TRBD2 (5 bases). V was trimmed by 6 bases and J by 6 bases, leaving 9 bases between them. The CDR3 consists of 12 residues. Germline V lookup: CDR1 MNHEY, CDR2 SVGAGI. The CDR3 loop reads CASRLTSNEQFF. CDR3 DNA: TGTGCCAGCAGACTTACTAGCAATGAGCAGTTCTTC.

CDR3 bases: TGTGCCAGCAGCTTCGGGACAGAAAATCAGCCCCAGCATTTT. Its protein is CASSFGTENQPQHF. The chain uses TRBV7-2 and TRBJ1-5; 7 nucleotides agree with TRBD1. Germline trimming cut 3 bases from V and 4 bases from J; bases unmatched to any gene: 3. The CDR3 extends over 14 amino acids. Germline V gene data show CDR1 as SGHTA and CDR2 as FQGNSA.

The chain carries TRBV9 and TRBJ2-1, with 11 nucleotides matching TRBD2. Germline V lookup: CDR1 SGDLS, CDR2 YYNGEE. The CDR3 extends over 17 amino acids. V shed 0 bases and J 10 bases; nucleotides not matched to a gene: 12. The chain's CDR3 is CASSVGGLAGGSREQFF. CDR3 DNA sequence: TGTGCCAGCAGCGTAGGGGGGCTAGCGGGAGGCTCTAGAGAGCAGTTCTTC.

The chain combines TRBV7-2 with TRBJ2-6, with D hard to call. This CDR3 has 17 residues. The V gene's germline CDR1 is SGHTA and CDR2 FQGNSA. V lost 6 bases and J lost 0, with 15 bases in between. The CDR3 bases are TGTGCCAGCAGTCCCGTTCTTCCCCTCTCTGGGGCCAACGTCCTGACTTTC. The encoded protein is CASSPVLPLSGANVLTF.

The gene calls are TRBV28 and TRBJ1-2; 7 positions match TRBD1. This CDR3 comprises 17 residues. Germline assignment: CDR1 MDHEN and CDR2 SYDVKM. The ends lost 5 bases at V and 3 bases at J; junction bases unmatched: 15. The CDR3 here is CASSPGAGQSVDYGYTF. As DNA, the CDR3 is TGTGCCAGCAGTCCGGGCGCGGGACAGTCGGTAGACTATGGCTACACCTTC.